This TCR beta chain was identified in a study of blood T cell repertoires in COVID-19. The overall study: There were acute and convalescent COVID-19 samples, and they came from the United States, Italy and Spain. PBMCs, B-cell-depleted T cells, or T cells were the source of the cDNA or gDNA that made up the material.

Trimming removed 5 bases at V and 2 bases at J, with 16 bases between. The germline V gene encodes CDR1 SEHNR and CDR2 FQNEAQ (reference sequence). This CDR3 is built from 15 residues. Original handling: Amplifying reference gene primers gave estimates of nucleated cell counts. TCRdb's copy holds only in-frame clones and misses some; the assay was immunoSEQ multiplex PCR. That table gives V, J and clone size, and the DNA gave D and trimming. The sample has roughly 150,000 clones, about 81% seen once. The TCR sequence derives from a human donor in a cohort sampled during active COVID-19. The chain combines TRBV7-9 with TRBJ2-7; possible D gene TRBD2, 5 bases. Material: peripheral blood. The CDR3 protein is CASSPPGIMTYEQYF. The CDR3 DNA reads TGTGCCAGCAGCCCGCCGGGGATTATGACCTACGAGCAGTACTTC.